This T cell receptor beta chain was captured by sequencing in a study of blood T cell repertoires in COVID-19. In the study overall: Acute and convalescent COVID-19 specimens originated in the United States, Italy and Spain. Sources were T cells, B-cell-depleted T cells, or PBMCs; the material itself was cDNA or gDNA.

Germline CDR1 MNHEY, CDR2 SMNVEV (reference sequence). The V gene end was trimmed by 0 bases and the J gene end by 8 bases; junction bases not matched to a gene: 7. This CDR3 comprises 17 residues. Per the original methods: For nucleated cells, counts were estimated from reference gene primer amplification. Some clones are missing from TCRdb's copy, which holds only in-frame ones; the method was immunoSEQ multiplex PCR. For V, J and clone size, that table is used; D and trimming come from the DNA. The data hold 200,000 or so clones, with around 81% observed a single time. The chain joins TRBV27 to TRBJ1-6; 10 bases match TRBD1. Sequences were obtained from PBMCs or T cells enriched from blood (not recorded which). The TCR sequence derives from a man aged 40-49 years who had recovered from COVID-19. The CDR3 DNA is TGTGCCAGCAGTTTATCTCCGGACAGGGGGTTTGATTCACCCCTCCACTTT. Encoded protein: CASSLSPDRGFDSPLHF.